Below are 14 T cell receptor beta chains sequenced from a single sample in a study of glioma-infiltrating T cells. Using RNA template, CDR3s of TCR alpha and beta were amplified with iRepertoire arm-PCR. Using its own MiXCR run on the multiplex PCR reads, TCRdb lists one record per CDR3 protein. The repertoire holds 300,000 to 400,000 distinct CDR3 sequences, with about 40% as singletons. Sequencing was performed on glioma tissue, nonneoplastic brain tissue, or PBMCs (not recorded which). The receptors shown here come from a human donor with low-grade glioma or glioblastoma, undergoing nonglioma brain surgery, or in good health (not recorded which).

This clonotype showed up many times. The J gene is TRBJ2-1, the V gene TRBV6-6; D might be TRBD2 (6 bases). Germline V gives CDR1 MNHNY, CDR2 SVGAGI (reference sequence). This CDR3 is built from 15 residues. Trimming removed 0 bases at V and 6 bases at J, with 12 bases between. The CDR3 sequence: CASSYSGRSGNEQFF. The CDR3 DNA reads TGTGCCAGCAGTTACTCGGGGAGGTCGGGCAATGAGCAGTTCTTC.

The chain has TRBV7-2 and TRBJ2-7, with 7 nucleotides matching TRBD2. Per germline, CDR1 SGHTA and CDR2 FQGNSA. The ends lost 2 bases at V and 2 bases at J; junction bases unmatched: 6. CDR3 length: 15 residues. In DNA, the CDR3 is TGTGCCAGCAGCTTAACCAGCGGGGACGCCTACGAGCAGTACTTC. This gives the protein CASSLTSGDAYEQYF.

This clonotype was detected many times. The CDR3 reads CASSPSGLAGTDTQYF. The CDR3 nucleotides are TGTGCCAGCAGTCCCTCCGGACTAGCGGGCACAGATACGCAGTATTTT. The V call is TRBV27, the J call TRBJ2-3, with 10 bases lining up with TRBD2. CDR1 is MNHEY and CDR2 is SMNVEV in the germline V gene (reference sequence). The CDR3 sequence is 16 residues long. V shed 5 bases and J 1 base; nucleotides not matched to a gene: 6.

This clonotype is a singleton in its sample. The chain links TRBV27 to TRBJ2-2; 10 bases are shared with TRBD2. V dropped 3 bases and J dropped 8; count of bases not matched to a gene: 18. Germline V lookup: CDR1 MNHEY, CDR2 SMNVEV (reference sequence). The CDR3 spans 19 residues. The CDR3: CASSLGQPGLAHVVGELFF. The CDR3 region has the DNA TGTGCCAGCAGTTTGGGACAGCCGGGACTAGCGCACGTTGTAGGGGAGCTGTTTTTT.

This clonotype has more than one count but fewer than ten. This rearrangement joins TRBV6-6 to TRBJ1-2; D remains ambiguous. The CDR3 is made up of 14 amino acids. Germline loops: CDR1 MNHNY, CDR2 SVGAGI (reference sequence). V lost 2 bases to trimming and J lost 0 bases, with 7 bases between them. The CDR3 nucleotides are TGTGCCAGCAGTTACGACACAACTAACTATGGCTACACCTTC. Its protein is CASSYDTTNYGYTF.

This clonotype was picked up a small number of times. The chain has TRBV7-2 and TRBJ2-3; D not certain. CDR3 size: 12 residues. V was cut by 6 bases and J by 5 bases, with 9 bases left in between. In germline, CDR1 is SGHTA, CDR2 FQGNSA. CDR3 in DNA: TGTGCCAGCAGTTTGATTGAAGATACGCAGTATTTT. This translates into CASSLIEDTQYF.

The gene calls are TRBV12-3 or TRBV12-4 and TRBJ2-1; the match to TRBD1 covers 7 bases. The CDR3 consists of 13 residues. After removal of 5 bases from V and 9 bases from J, the junction contained 7 bases not matched to a gene. The CDR3 bases are TGTGCCAGCAGTCCCCTGAACAGGGGTGAGCAGTTCTTC. Protein sequence: CASSPLNRGEQFF.

The sample holds one count of this clonotype. Just one base apart from a much larger clone, this may be a read error. The chain carries TRBV6-5 and TRBJ2-1; D tentatively fits TRBD1 or TRBD2 (5 bases each). The V gene's germline CDR1 is MNHEY and CDR2 SVGAGI. The CDR3 is 17 residues long. The CDR3 DNA is TGTGCCAGCAGTTATTCCGGGACGTTCAGCTCCTACAGTGAGCAGTTCTTC. Its protein is CASSYSGTFSSYSEQFF.

This clonotype has a count of ten or more. V and J are TRBV2 and TRBJ1-1, with D unresolved. Germline CDR1 and CDR2: SNHLY and FYNNEI. V shed 3 bases and J shed 1 base, with 6 bases lying between them. This CDR3 is built from 13 residues. This CDR3 reads CASSEDGNTEAFF. The DNA of the CDR3 is TGTGCCAGCAGTGAGGACGGGAACACTGAAGCTTTCTTT.

For this clonotype: This may stem from a read error, because a much larger clone lies one nucleotide away. The rearrangement uses TRBV10-3 and TRBJ2-7; 10 nucleotides align to TRBD1. The trim removed 10 bases at V and 4 bases at J, leaving 7 bases unmatched. CDR3 length: 13 residues. The germline V gene encodes CDR1 ENHRY and CDR2 SYGVKD. CDR3 protein: CATQDRGSYEQYF. CDR3 in DNA: TGTGCCACCCAGGACAGGGGGTCGTACGAGCAGTACTTC.

This clonotype was detected a few times. This chain uses TRBV12-3 or TRBV12-4 with TRBJ1-2; perhaps TRBD1 as D (5 bases). CDR3 length: 13 amino acids. V lost 5 bases to trimming and J lost 8 bases, with 15 bases between them. The CDR3: CASSKIRVAGYTF. CDR3 DNA: TGTGCCAGCAGTAAAATCAGGGTTGCGGGCTACACCTTC.

Only a few counts were recorded for this clonotype. The chain couples TRBV27 to TRBJ2-4, with D perhaps matching TRBD1 or TRBD2 (6 bases each). Germline CDR1 is MNHEY and CDR2 is SMNVEV (reference sequence). Trimming stripped 3 bases from V and 2 bases from J, with 11 bases between. The CDR3 sequence is 15 residues long. DNA of the CDR3: TGTGCCAGCAGTTTCGGAGGGACAACCAAAAACATTCAGTACTTC. It specifies CASSFGGTTKNIQYF.

This clonotype was observed at least ten times. The gene calls are TRBV28 and TRBJ2-1, with D unresolved. Trimming took 0 bases from V and 0 from J, leaving 3 bases between them. The CDR3 is 14 amino acids. Germline CDR1 MDHEN, CDR2 SYDVKM. CDR3 sequence reads: CASSLWSSYNEQFF. For the CDR3, the DNA is TGTGCCAGCAGTTTATGGAGCTCCTACAATGAGCAGTTCTTC.

This clonotype was counted once. This chain uses TRBV27 with TRBJ2-7; D ambiguous. Trimming cost V 2 bases and J 12 bases, with 14 bases left between them. Germline CDR1 and CDR2: MNHEY and SMNVEV (reference sequence). This CDR3 contains 12 residues. The DNA of the CDR3 is TGTGCCAGCAGTTTACTCATGGCACCCCGGTACTTC. Residues: CASSLLMAPRYF.